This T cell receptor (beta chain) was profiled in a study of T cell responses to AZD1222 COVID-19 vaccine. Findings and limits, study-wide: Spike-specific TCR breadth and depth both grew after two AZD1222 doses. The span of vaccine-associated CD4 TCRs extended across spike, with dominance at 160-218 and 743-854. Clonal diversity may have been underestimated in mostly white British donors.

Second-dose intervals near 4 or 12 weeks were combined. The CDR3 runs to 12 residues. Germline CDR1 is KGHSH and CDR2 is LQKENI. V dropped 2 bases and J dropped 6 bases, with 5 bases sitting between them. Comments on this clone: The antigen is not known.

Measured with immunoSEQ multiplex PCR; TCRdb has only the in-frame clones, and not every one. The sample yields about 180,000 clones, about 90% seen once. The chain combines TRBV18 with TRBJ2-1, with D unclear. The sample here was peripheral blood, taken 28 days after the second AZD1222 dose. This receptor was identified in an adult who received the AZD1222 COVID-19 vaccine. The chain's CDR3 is CASSPLRNEQFF. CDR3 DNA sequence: TGTGCCAGCTCACCATTGCGCAATGAGCAGTTCTTC.